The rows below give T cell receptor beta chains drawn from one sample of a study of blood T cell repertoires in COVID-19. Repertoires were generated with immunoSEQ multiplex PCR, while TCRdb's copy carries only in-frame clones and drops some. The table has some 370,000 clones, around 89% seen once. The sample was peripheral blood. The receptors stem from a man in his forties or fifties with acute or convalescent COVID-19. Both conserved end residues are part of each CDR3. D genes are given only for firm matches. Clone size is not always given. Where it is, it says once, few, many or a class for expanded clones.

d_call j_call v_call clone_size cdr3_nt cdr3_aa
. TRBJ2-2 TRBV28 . TGTGCCAGCATCGGAGGGAGAGAGACCGGGGAGCTGTTTTTT CASIGGRETGELFF
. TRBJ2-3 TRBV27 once TGTGCCAGCATACCCGCAGCGGGCCTCACAGATACGCAGTATTTT CASIPAAGLTDTQYF
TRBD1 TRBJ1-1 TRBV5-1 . TGCGCCAGCAGCTTGCCCGGGGGACAGGGTCTGAACACTGAAGCTTTCTTT CASSLPGGQGLNTEAFF
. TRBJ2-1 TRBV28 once TGTGCCAGCAGTTTAATGGCGGGACGGCCGTTCTTC CASSLMAGRPFF
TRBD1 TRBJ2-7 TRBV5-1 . TGCGCCAGCAGATCGACAGGGGGCTCCTACGAGCAGTACTTC CASRSTGGSYEQYF
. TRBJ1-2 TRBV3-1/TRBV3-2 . TGTGCCAGCAGCCTCCTTCCATCAGGGACTCGACCTAATTACACCTTC CASSLLPSGTRPNYTF
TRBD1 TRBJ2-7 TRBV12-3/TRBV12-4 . TGTGCCAGCAGCCCCGGACAGGGCGACCGGCAGTACTTC CASSPGQGDRQYF
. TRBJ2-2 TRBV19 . TGTGCCAGTAGTATCATACTGGCAGGGCTGCGCACCGGGGAGCTGTTTTTT CASSIILAGLRTGELFF
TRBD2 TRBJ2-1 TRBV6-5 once TGTGCCAGCAGTTCACCCGGGACTAGCGGGGTCGATGAGCAGTTCTTC CASSSPGTSGVDEQFF
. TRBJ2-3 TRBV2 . TGTGCCAGCAGTGAAAGCCAGGCCAGTGGTACGCAGTATTTT CASSESQASGTQYF
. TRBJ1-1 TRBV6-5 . TGTGCCAGCAGTTCCACAGGGATCACTGAAGCTTTCTTT CASSSTGITEAFF
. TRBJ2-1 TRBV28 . TGTGCCAGCAGTTTATTTGTTGCGGGAAGCTCCTACAATGAGCAGTTCTTC CASSLFVAGSSYNEQFF
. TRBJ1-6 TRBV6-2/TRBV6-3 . TGTGCCAGCAGTCTGCGGCCGGATCCCTATTCACCCCTCCACTTT CASSLRPDPYSPLHF
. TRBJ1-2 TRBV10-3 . TGTGCCATCAGTGCCGGCACGGGCTATGGCTACACCTTC CAISAGTGYGYTF
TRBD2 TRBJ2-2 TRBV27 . TGTGCCAGCGGGGGACTAGCGGGATCTCGGAACACCGGGGAGCTGTTTTTT CASGGLAGSRNTGELFF
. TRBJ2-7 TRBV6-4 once TGTGCCAGAGATAGACAGGCGACCTCCTACGAGCAGTACTTC CARDRQATSYEQYF
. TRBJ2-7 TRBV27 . TGTGCCAGCAGTGAAGAGACAGGCAAATACGAGCAGTACTTC CASSEETGKYEQYF
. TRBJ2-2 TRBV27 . TGTGCCAGCAGTTTAGGAGTTTCCGGGGAGCTGTTTTTT CASSLGVSGELFF
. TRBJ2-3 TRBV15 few TGTGCCACCAGCAGAGAGGGCCGGGACACAGATACGCAGTATTTT CATSREGRDTDTQYF
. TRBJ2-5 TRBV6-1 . TGTGCCAGCAGTGAACTGGAGGGAACGAAAGAGACCCAGTACTTC CASSELEGTKETQYF
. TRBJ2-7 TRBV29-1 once TGCAGCGACCAGGCCTACCCGTCCTACGAGCAGTACTTC CSDQAYPSYEQYF
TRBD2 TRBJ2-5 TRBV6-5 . TGTGCCAGCAGGCCATCGGGAGGGTGGAGAGAGACCCAGTACTTC CASRPSGGWRETQYF
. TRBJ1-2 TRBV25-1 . TGTGCCAGCAGTGAATCCGGTGGGGCCTATGGCTACACCTTC CASSESGGAYGYTF
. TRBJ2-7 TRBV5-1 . TGCGCCAGCAGCTTCGGCTCCAGGGGGGTCAACGAGCAGTACTTC CASSFGSRGVNEQYF
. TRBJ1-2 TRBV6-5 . TGTGCCAGCAGAGTGGGGGGATCCGAGTTTTATGGCTACACCTTC CASRVGGSEFYGYTF
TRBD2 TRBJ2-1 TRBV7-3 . TGTGCCAGCAGCCGCAGCGGGGGGGCCTACAATGAGCAGTTCTTC CASSRSGGAYNEQFF
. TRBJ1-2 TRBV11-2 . TGTGCCAGCAGTGTGACAGGCGGTGGCTACACCTTC CASSVTGGGYTF
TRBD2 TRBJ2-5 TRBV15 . TGTGCCACCAGCTCGCGACTAGCGGCAATCCAAGAGACCCAGTACTTC CATSSRLAAIQETQYF
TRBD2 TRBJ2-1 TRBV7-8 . TGTGCCAGCAGCTTGTTAAGCGGGGGGTTTAATGAGCAGTTCTTC CASSLLSGGFNEQFF
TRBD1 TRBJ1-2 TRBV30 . TGTGCCTGGAGTGGTTGGACAGGGGAGGGCTACACCTTC CAWSGWTGEGYTF
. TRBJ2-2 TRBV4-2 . TGTGCCAGCAGCCAAGATTCCGGACAAGGGCACACCGGGGAGCTGTTTTTT CASSQDSGQGHTGELFF
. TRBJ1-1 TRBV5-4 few TGTGCCGCTCAAGGGAGGAACACTGAAGCTTTCTTT CAAQGRNTEAFF
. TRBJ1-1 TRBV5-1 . TGCGCCAGCAGCTTGGTTGGGGCGGACACTGAAGCTTTCTTT CASSLVGADTEAFF
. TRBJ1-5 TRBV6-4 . TGTGCCAGCAGTGGAACTGAAGATCAGCCCCAGCATTTT CASSGTEDQPQHF
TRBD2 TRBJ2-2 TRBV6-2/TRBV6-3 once TGTGCCAGCAGTTACTCGGTGGGACTAGCCGCTGCCGGGGAGCTGTTTTTT CASSYSVGLAAAGELFF
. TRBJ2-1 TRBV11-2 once TGTGCCAGCAGCCTCGACAGGCTGTCGCAGTTCTTC CASSLDRLSQFF
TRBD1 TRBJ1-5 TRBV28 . TGTGCCAGCGATAAGACAGGGTGGTATAGTGAGCCCCAGCATTTT CASDKTGWYSEPQHF